This TCR beta chain came from a study of blood T cell repertoires in COVID-19 (dated by TCRdb to 2020 to 2021). General notes on the study: Samples covering the acute and convalescent phases of COVID-19 were provided by collaborators in the United States, Italy and Spain. The dataset comprised deeply sampled blood TCRbeta repertoires from subjects exposed to, actively infected with, or recovered from COVID-19. Where available, HLA class I and class II types were obtained from metadata supplied by the sample provider rather than from assay-based typing. The sample metadata nearly always contained a de-identified subject ID, COVID-19 status, age in years and sex. The repertoires were released in a freely available public database meant as a resource for research on the immune response to SARS-CoV-2. The material from the prospective study consisted of cDNA or gDNA derived from T cells, B-cell-depleted T cells, or PBMCs. The samples were drawn from two sources: the first 160 participants of the ongoing ImmuneRACE study, and 1,200 or so subjects contributed by 6 global collaborators.

Overall results and qualifications from the work: How much clinical and demographic metadata was included differed by source and by participant, and the metadata was provided uncurated.

Whole blood was collected in K2EDTA tubes by collaborating institutions according to the institutions' own protocols. For TCRbeta analysis, collaborator samples were shipped as frozen whole blood, as isolated PBMCs, or as DNA extracted from either sample type. Details on this clone: What this receptor recognizes is not known. Per-nucleotide qualities are absent, and no much larger clonotype sits a single base away.

V loses 3 bases of germline sequence and J loses 1 base, and the interval between the two ends is 13 bases. The germline V gene (reference sequence) yields SGHNT for CDR1 and YYREEE for CDR2. The CDR3 sequence holds 15 residues, the cysteine and phenylalanine included. Only CDR3 DNA remains: 45 bases, in frame from the first base. The immunoSEQ Assay, a bias-controlled multiplex PCR, was used to amplify TCRbeta CDR3 regions from genomic DNA. In the paper's pipeline: Nucleated cell counts per sample were estimated from amplification of reference gene primers within the assay. Sequence reads were collapsed and filtered to measure the absolute abundance of every unique TCRbeta CDR3 rearrangement. For each sample, productive Simpson clonality was calculated as the square root of Simpson's diversity index over productive rearrangements. TCRdb stores this immuneACCESS table with in-frame sequences only. Part of the clones is absent; in the studies checked, under half of the shortfall reflects unresolved V genes, and no reason is known for the rest. The V and J calls and clone size were taken over from that table, and D and trimming were inferred from the DNA. In all, the sample holds about 42,000 clones, and about 77% of those were seen once. Over 25% of the sample is taken by the ten largest.

The sample was peripheral blood. Recombination linked TRBV5-4 to TRBJ1-1; the D gene cannot be resolved reliably. This clonotype was obtained from a man at least 80 years old with acute or convalescent COVID-19. The CDR3 reads as follows: CASSSPPLSNTEAFF. At the DNA level, the sequence is TGTGCCAGCAGCTCCCCGCCACTTTCGAACACTGAAGCTTTCTTT.